Following are 18 T cell receptor beta chains from one sample sequenced in a study of T cells in Graves' hyperthyroidism and ophthalmopathy. Using RNA transcripts as the source, TCR beta CDR3 regions were amplified. HTBI primers were used for first-round RT-PCR of the TCR CDR3. In TCRdb, the multiplex PCR reads were re-called with MiXCR into one record per CDR3 protein. The sample includes about 640,000 distinct CDR3 sequences, less than 25% of them seen just once. The sequencing sample was made of blood. Source of these receptors: a man between 25 and 39 years old with Graves' ophthalmopathy.

This clonotype has a handful of counts. The chain carries TRBV20-1 and TRBJ2-7; 9 bases line up with TRBD1. Germline CDR1 DFQATT, CDR2 SNEGSKA (reference sequence). This CDR3 is built from 15 residues. V gave up 0 bases and J gave up 2 bases; unmatched junction bases: 5. The CDR3 region has the DNA TGCAGTGCTAGAGATAAGGGGACAGGGACCTACGAGCAGTACTTC. This codes for CSARDKGTGTYEQYF.

In this sample, this clonotype turned up a few times. The J gene is TRBJ2-3, the V gene TRBV10-3; TRBD2 aligns across 10 bases. The V gene end was trimmed by 11 bases and the J gene end by 1 base; junction bases not matched to a gene: 6. The V gene's germline CDR1 is ENHRY and CDR2 SYGVKD. The CDR3 spans 14 residues. The CDR3 coding sequence is TGTGCCGCTGGACTAGCGGATCGCACAGATACGCAGTATTTT. Its translation is CAAGLADRTDTQYF.

This clonotype was counted at least ten times. The chain employs TRBV2 and TRBJ2-7; 9 positions agree with TRBD2. The junction had 5 bases not matched to a gene; V was cut back by 1 base and J by 4 bases. The V gene's germline CDR1 is SNHLY and CDR2 FYNNEI. CDR3 length: 15 residues. The CDR3 loop is CASSEEAGGPYEQYF. The CDR3 nucleotides are TGTGCCAGCAGTGAAGAGGCGGGAGGGCCTTACGAGCAGTACTTC.

This clonotype has a count of ten or more. This sequence joins TRBV13 and TRBJ2-7; D possibly uses TRBD1 or TRBD2 (5 bases each). Trimming shortened V by 0 bases and J by 4 bases, and 13 bases separated the two germline ends. CDR3 length: 15 residues. Germline V gene data show CDR1 as PRHDT and CDR2 as FYEKMQ (reference sequence). DNA for the CDR3: TGTGCCAGCAGCTTAGGCATCCGGGGCCAGTACGAGCAGTACTTC. This sequence encodes CASSLGIRGQYEQYF.

Many counts were recorded for this clonotype. V and J are TRBV5-1 and TRBJ1-1; D call uncertain. V lost 6 bases to trimming and J lost 3 bases, with 15 bases between them. This CDR3 contains 14 residues. CDR1 and CDR2 from the germline V gene are SGHRS and YFSETQ. This CDR3 is CASIKGERDTEAFF. In nucleotides, the CDR3 is TGCGCCAGCATCAAGGGAGAAAGGGACACTGAAGCTTTCTTT. Together with reference TRBV5-1 and TRBJ1-1, the CDR3 gives the full variable domain: KAGVTQTPRYLIKTRGQQVTLSCSPISGHRSVSWYQQTPGQGLQFLFEYFSETQRNKGNFPGRFSGRQFSNSRSEMNVSTLELGDSALYLCASIKGERDTEAFFGQGTRLTVV.

Ten or more counts support this clonotype. The chain couples TRBV18 to TRBJ1-1; no firm D call. The CDR3 is made up of 13 amino acids. Germline lookup yields CDR1 KGHSH and CDR2 LQKENI. V was shortened by 3 bases and J by 3 bases, with 8 bases between the two germline ends. Here the CDR3 DNA reads TGTGCCAGCTCACCCAACGGTTACACTGAAGCTTTCTTT. Amino acids: CASSPNGYTEAFF.

This clonotype appeared many times. The genes are TRBV18 and TRBJ1-5; D is possibly TRBD1 (5 bases). The CDR3 loop spans 14 amino acids. Looked up from germline, CDR1 is KGHSH and CDR2 is LQKENI. V was clipped by 3 bases and J by 7 bases, with 13 bases between them. CDR3 amino acids: CASSPGGKGQPQHF. The CDR3 nucleotides are TGTGCCAGCTCACCGGGGGGTAAAGGACAGCCCCAGCATTTT.

As regards this clonotype: Just one base apart from a much larger clone, this may be a read error. The rearrangement joins TRBV18 to TRBJ2-7; D is possibly TRBD1 or TRBD2 (6 bases each). The CDR3 is made up of 14 amino acids. The germline gives CDR1 KGHSH, CDR2 LQKENI. In nucleotides, the CDR3 is TGTGACAGCTCGCGAGGGGGGTATATCTACGAGCAGTACTTC. As protein: CDSSRGGYIYEQYF.

The rearrangement links TRBV29-1 to TRBJ2-5; 13 bases match TRBD2. The CDR3 is 15 residues long. V dropped 7 bases and J dropped 2; count of bases not matched to a gene: 7. Germline V gene lookup returns CDR1 SQVTM and CDR2 ANQGSEA. CDR3 sequence (DNA): TGCAGCGGAAAGACTAGCGGGAGGTCACAAGAGACCCAGTACTTC. This encodes CSGKTSGRSQETQYF.

This chain joins TRBV19 and TRBJ2-5; 13 positions agree with TRBD2. This CDR3 is built from 17 residues. Trimming at V came to 0 bases and at J to 3 bases, leaving 4 bases not matched to a gene. The germline CDR1 and CDR2 sequences are LNHDA and SQIVND (reference sequence). The CDR3 DNA reads as TGTGCCAGTAGTATAGAGGGACTAGCGGGAAACGAAGAGACCCAGTACTTC. Translation gives CASSIEGLAGNEETQYF.

The table lists this clonotype with many counts. The rearrangement uses TRBV28 and TRBJ1-4; 11 bases fit TRBD1. V lost 5 bases and J lost 0; bases outside the gene matches: 2. CDR1 is MDHEN and CDR2 is SYDVKM in the germline V gene. The CDR3 is made up of 16 amino acids. This CDR3 is CASSRTGGATNEKLFF. The CDR3 region has the DNA TGTGCCAGCAGTCGGACAGGGGGCGCAACTAATGAAAAACTGTTTTTT.

With regard to this clonotype: Since the CDR3 does not end with the conserved phenylalanine or tryptophan, this likely comes from a read error. The rearrangement links TRBV11-2 to TRBJ1-1; D is undetermined. V shed 0 bases and J shed 10 bases, with 12 bases lying between them. This CDR3 comprises 13 residues. Germline CDR1 reads SGHAT; CDR2 reads FQNNGV. CDR3 DNA: TGTGCCAGCAGCTTAGATCTAGGATTGGGAGCTTTCCTT. As protein: CASSLDLGLGAFL.

This clonotype was seen a few times. CDR3 sequence reads: CASSLGPGEEDTQYF. The CDR3, as DNA: TGTGCCAGCAGCTTGGGCCCAGGGGAAGAAGATACGCAGTATTTT. The chain links TRBV7-8 to TRBJ2-3, with D possibly TRBD1 on 6 matching bases. V was clipped by 3 bases and J by 5 bases, with 15 bases between them. Germline V gene lookup returns CDR1 SGHVS and CDR2 FQNEAQ. The CDR3 has 15 amino acids. Using reference TRBV7-8 and TRBJ2-3 for the parts outside the CDR3, the full variable domain is GAGVSQSPRYKVAKRGQDVALRCDPISGHVSLFWYQQALGQGPEFLTYFQNEAQLDKSGLPSDRFFAERPEGSVSTLKIQRTQQEDSAVYLCASSLGPGEEDTQYFGPGTRLTVL.

The rearrangement links TRBV9 to TRBJ2-1; perhaps D is TRBD1 or TRBD2 (5 bases each). Per germline, CDR1 SGDLS and CDR2 YYNGEE. Trimming stripped 3 bases from V and 8 bases from J, with 27 bases between. The CDR3 runs to 18 residues. The CDR3, as DNA: TGTGCCAGCAGCGGGGGCCCCCTTCCCACCCAACGAGGGGATGAGCAGTTCTTC. Its translation is CASSGGPLPTQRGDEQFF.

The CDR3 loop is CASSSYGQGNTGELFF. The CDR3 DNA reads TGTGCCAGCAGCTCGTATGGACAGGGAAACACCGGGGAGCTGTTTTTT. This chain joins TRBV7-9 and TRBJ2-2; 8 bases are a match to TRBD1. Germline CDR1 and CDR2: SEHNR and FQNEAQ (reference sequence). This CDR3 contains 16 residues. The trim removed 4 bases at V and 2 bases at J, leaving 6 bases unmatched.

This clonotype showed up many times. The CDR3 nucleotides are TGCAGTGCTAGAACCATTAGCGGGAACGCAGATACGCAGTATTTT. It yields the protein CSARTISGNADTQYF. V is TRBV20-1 and J is TRBJ2-3; 8 bases are a match to TRBD2. The CDR3 totals 15 residues. In germline, CDR1 is DFQATT, CDR2 SNEGSKA (reference sequence). V dropped 2 bases and J dropped 4; count of bases not matched to a gene: 8.

The V and J genes are TRBV29-1 and TRBJ2-1; no clear D. The CDR3 spans 13 residues. V lost 1 base and J lost 4, with 8 bases in between. The germline gives CDR1 SQVTM, CDR2 ANQGSEA. The CDR3: CSVEGQRYNEQFF. In DNA, the CDR3 is TGCAGCGTTGAAGGGCAGAGGTACAATGAGCAGTTCTTC.

As for this clonotype: A read error may produce the germline difference seen at one junction end. CDR3 DNA: TGTGCCAGTAGGCCCCCGGACAGAGACGAGCAGTACTTC. Translating gives CASRPPDRDEQYF. The J gene is TRBJ2-7, the V gene TRBV5-1, with TRBD1 as a possible D gene (6 bases). Germline CDR1 is SGHRS and CDR2 is YFSETQ. The CDR3 spans 13 residues.